These 11 T cell receptor beta chains came from one sample sequenced in a study of control samples from healthy donors and cancer patients. Assay used: immunoSEQ multiplex PCR; TCRdb lists only in-frame clones, some missing. Of 150,000 to 200,000 clones in the sample, around 89% were seen once. Material for sequencing was blood. The receptors here all came from a woman aged 45-65 years in good health.

For this clone: The same CDR3 arises from other DNA sequences in this sample as well. This rearrangement joins TRBV6-6 to TRBJ2-5; the D call may be TRBD1 or TRBD2 (5 bases each). Germline values: CDR1 MNHNY, CDR2 SVGAGI (reference sequence). The CDR3 is 12 residues long. The ends were cut back, 8 bases at V and 4 bases at J, with 11 bases in the middle. CDR3 region: CASGRGPETQYF. For the CDR3, the DNA is TGTGCCAGCGGCCGGGGCCCAGAGACCCAGTACTTC.

The chain employs TRBV28 and TRBJ2-3; tentative D call: TRBD1 (5 bases). The CDR3 is 15 residues long. Per the germline V gene, CDR1 is MDHEN and CDR2 is SYDVKM. Trimming took off 6 bases at V and 0 bases at J, with 13 bases between the two ends. The CDR3 nucleotides are TGTGCCAGCAGATTAAGCCAGGGCAGCACAGATACGCAGTATTTT. This translates into CASRLSQGSTDTQYF.

V is TRBV21-1 and J is TRBJ2-7; the table assigns TRBD2, which was not confirmed against the DNA. TRBV21-1 is shown as a pseudogene. The CDR3 has 15 residues. The CDR3 is CASSKLTGVTYEQYF. The CDR3 DNA is TGTGCCAGCAGCAAACTGACGGGAGTAACCTACGAGCAGTACTTC.

The chain couples TRBV19 to TRBJ2-3; D is undetermined. The V gene's germline CDR1 is LNHDA and CDR2 SQIVND (reference sequence). This CDR3 contains 15 residues. Trimming took 6 bases from V and 0 from J, leaving 13 bases between them. The CDR3 nucleotides are TGTGCCAGTAGGCCCTCGGGCGGAAGCACAGATACGCAGTATTTT. Amino acid sequence: CASRPSGGSTDTQYF. Based on the CDR3 plus reference TRBV19 and TRBJ2-3, the full variable domain is DGGITQSPKYLFRKEGQNVTLSCEQNLNHDAMYWYRQDPGQGLRLIYYSQIVNDFQKGDIAEGYSVSREKKESFPLTVTSAQKNPTAFYLCASRPSGGSTDTQYFGPGTRLTVL.

The chain links TRBV11-1 to TRBJ1-1, with D maybe TRBD1 (5 bases). V was trimmed by 5 bases and J by 10 bases, leaving 17 bases between them. Per germline, CDR1 SGHAT and CDR2 FQDESV (reference sequence). This CDR3 is 13 amino acids long. The CDR3 DNA sequence: TGTGCCAGCAGCCGGGGCGGCGGGAACGGAGCTTTCTTT. It specifies CASSRGGGNGAFF.

The rearrangement joins TRBV5-1 to TRBJ1-2, with D possibly TRBD1 on 5 matching bases. The V end was cut by 0 bases, the J end by 3 bases, with 9 bases between. CDR3 length: 14 amino acids. In germline, CDR1 is SGHRS, CDR2 YFSETQ. CDR3 amino acids: CASSLDGRDYGYTF. The DNA of the CDR3 is TGCGCCAGCAGCTTGGATGGCAGGGACTATGGCTACACCTTC.

The chain links TRBV4-1 to TRBJ2-5; D call uncertain. The V end was cut by 1 base, the J end by 5 bases, with 8 bases between. Germline-derived CDR1 and CDR2 are MGHRA and YSYEKL. The CDR3 is 13 amino acids. The CDR3 DNA is TGCGCCAGCAGCCAAGTACTGGGGGAGACCCAGTACTTC. This gives the protein CASSQVLGETQYF.

This clone was seen only once. The chain links TRBV7-2 to TRBJ2-7; D gene uncertain. Deletions cut 1 base from V and 3 bases from J, with 10 bases between. Germline assignment: CDR1 SGHTA and CDR2 FQGNSA. This CDR3 has 14 amino acids. CDR3 loop: CASSLGPEFYEQYF. In nucleotides, the CDR3 is TGTGCCAGCAGCTTAGGGCCTGAATTCTACGAGCAGTACTTC.

The V call is TRBV6-5, the J call TRBJ1-6; no reliable D call. The V end lost 2 bases, the J end lost 0 bases, and 8 bases lay between the germline ends. This CDR3 has 16 residues. Per the germline V gene, CDR1 is MNHEY and CDR2 is SVGAGI. The CDR3 protein is CASSYRHSSYNSPLHF. The CDR3 nucleotides read TGTGCCAGCAGTTACCGGCACAGCTCCTATAATTCACCCCTCCACTTT.

V gene TRBV3-1 (or the pseudogene TRBV3-2) combines with J gene TRBJ1-6; no reliable D call. The CDR3 contains 17 residues. Trimming cost V 0 bases and J 2 bases, with 11 bases left between them. Germline CDR1 reads LGHDT; CDR2 reads YNNKEL (reference sequence). The CDR3 here is CASSQDAGSAYNSPLHF. The DNA of the CDR3 is TGTGCCAGCAGCCAAGACGCGGGGTCCGCCTATAATTCACCCCTCCACTTT.

The chain uses TRBV2 and TRBJ1-1; tentatively, D is TRBD1 (5 bases). Between the trimmed V and J ends, which lost 7 bases and 0 bases, there was a span of 12 bases. Germline V gene sequence: CDR1 SNHLY, CDR2 FYNNEI. This CDR3 spans 14 amino acids. This chain's CDR3 is CASIRGDLNTEAFF. The CDR3 region has the DNA TGTGCCAGCATAAGGGGCGACTTGAACACTGAAGCTTTCTTT.